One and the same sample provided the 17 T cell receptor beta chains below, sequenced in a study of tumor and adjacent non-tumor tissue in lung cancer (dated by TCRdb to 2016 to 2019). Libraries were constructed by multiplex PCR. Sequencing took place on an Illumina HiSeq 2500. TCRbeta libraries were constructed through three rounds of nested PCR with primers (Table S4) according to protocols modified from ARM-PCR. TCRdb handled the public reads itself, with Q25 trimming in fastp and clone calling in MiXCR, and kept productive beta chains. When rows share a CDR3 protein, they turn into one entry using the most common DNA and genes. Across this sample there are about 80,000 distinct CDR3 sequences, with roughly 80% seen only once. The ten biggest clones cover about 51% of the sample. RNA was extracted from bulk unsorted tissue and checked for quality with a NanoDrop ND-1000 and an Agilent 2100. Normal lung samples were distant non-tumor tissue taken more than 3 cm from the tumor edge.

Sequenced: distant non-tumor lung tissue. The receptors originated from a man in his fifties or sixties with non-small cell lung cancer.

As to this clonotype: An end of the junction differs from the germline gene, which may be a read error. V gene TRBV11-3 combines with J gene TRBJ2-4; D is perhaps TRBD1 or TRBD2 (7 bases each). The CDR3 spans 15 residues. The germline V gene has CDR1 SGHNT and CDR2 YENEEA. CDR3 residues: CASGSGGGRGNIHYF. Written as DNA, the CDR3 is TGTGCCAGCGGCTCAGGGGGGGGGCGAGGCAACATTCATTACTTC.

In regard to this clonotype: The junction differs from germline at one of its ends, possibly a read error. Written as DNA, the CDR3 is TGCAGTGCTAGATATAAGTCAGTGCAGACCCAGAACTTC. Residues: CSARYKSVQTQNF. The chain couples TRBV20-1 to TRBJ2-5, with D uncertain. The CDR3 sequence is 13 residues long. Germline lookup yields CDR1 DFQATT and CDR2 SNEGSKA (reference sequence).

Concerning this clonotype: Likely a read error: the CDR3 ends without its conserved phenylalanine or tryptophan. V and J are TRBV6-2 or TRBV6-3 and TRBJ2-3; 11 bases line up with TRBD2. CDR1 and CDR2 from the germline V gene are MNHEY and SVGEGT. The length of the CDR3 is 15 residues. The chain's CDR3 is CARSWTSGSTDTQYL. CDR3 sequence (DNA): TGTGCCAGGAGTTGGACTAGCGGGAGCACAGATACGCAGTATTTA.

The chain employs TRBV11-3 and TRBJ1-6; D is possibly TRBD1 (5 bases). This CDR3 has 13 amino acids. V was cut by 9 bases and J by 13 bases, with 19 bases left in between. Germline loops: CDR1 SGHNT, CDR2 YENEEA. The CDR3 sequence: CARSVCDRSPLHF. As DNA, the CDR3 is TGTGCCAGGAGCGTCTGTGACAGATCGCCCCTCCACTTT.

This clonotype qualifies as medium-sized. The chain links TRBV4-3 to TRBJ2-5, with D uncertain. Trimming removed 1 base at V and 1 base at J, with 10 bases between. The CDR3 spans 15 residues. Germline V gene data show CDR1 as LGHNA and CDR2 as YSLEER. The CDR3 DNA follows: TGCGCCAGCAGCCAAGGGCCGGGTCCCCAAGAGACCCAGTACTTC. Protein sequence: CASSQGPGPQETQYF.

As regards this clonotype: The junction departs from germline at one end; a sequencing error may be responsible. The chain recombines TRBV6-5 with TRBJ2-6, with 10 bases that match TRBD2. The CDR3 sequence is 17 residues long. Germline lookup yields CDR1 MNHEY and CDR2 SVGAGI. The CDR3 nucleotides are TGTGCCTGCAGCCTAGCGGGGGCCAGCTCTGGGGCCAACGTCCTGAGTTTC. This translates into CACSLAGASSGANVLSF.

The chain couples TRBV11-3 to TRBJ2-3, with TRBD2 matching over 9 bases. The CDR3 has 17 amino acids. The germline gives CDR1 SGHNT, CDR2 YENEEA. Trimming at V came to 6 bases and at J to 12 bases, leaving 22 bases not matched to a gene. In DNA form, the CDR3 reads TGTGCCAGCAGACCCGGCTTGGGAGCGGGAGGAACAGATAGACAGTATTTT. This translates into CASRPGLGAGGTDRQYF. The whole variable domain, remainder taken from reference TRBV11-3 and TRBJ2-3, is EAGVVQSPRYKIIEKKQPVAFWCNPISGHNTLYWYLQNLGQGPELLIRYENEEAVDDSQLPKDRFSAERLKGVDSTLKIQPAELGDSAVYLCASRPGLGAGGTDRQYFGPGTRLTVL.

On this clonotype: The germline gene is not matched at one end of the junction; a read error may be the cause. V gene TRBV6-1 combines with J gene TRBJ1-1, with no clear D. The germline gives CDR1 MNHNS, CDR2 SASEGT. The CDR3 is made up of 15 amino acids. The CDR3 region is CASSEWEVRNIEAFF. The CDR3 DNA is TGTGCCAGCAGTGAATGGGAGGTCAGAAACATTGAAGCTTTCTTT.

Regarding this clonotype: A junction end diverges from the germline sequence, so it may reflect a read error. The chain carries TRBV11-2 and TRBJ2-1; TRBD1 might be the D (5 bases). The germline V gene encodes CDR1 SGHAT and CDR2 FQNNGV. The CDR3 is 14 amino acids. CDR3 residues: CASILVEQDNEQFF. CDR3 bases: TGTGCCAGCATCTTAGTTGAACAGGACAATGAGCAGTTTTTC.

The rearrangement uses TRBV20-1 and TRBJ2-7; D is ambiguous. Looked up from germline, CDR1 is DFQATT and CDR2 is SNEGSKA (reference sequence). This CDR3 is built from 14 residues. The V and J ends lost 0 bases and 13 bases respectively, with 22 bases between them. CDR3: CSARDPWATYDQYF. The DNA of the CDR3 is TGCAGTGCTAGAGATCCCTGGGCAACCTACGATCAATACTTC.

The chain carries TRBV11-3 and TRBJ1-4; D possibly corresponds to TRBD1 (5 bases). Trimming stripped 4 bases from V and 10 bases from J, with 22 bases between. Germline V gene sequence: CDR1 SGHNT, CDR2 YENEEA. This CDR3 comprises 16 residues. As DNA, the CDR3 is TGTGCCAGCAGCTCAGATTTAACCAGGGTAGAAGGAAAACTGTTTTTT. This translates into CASSSDLTRVEGKLFF.

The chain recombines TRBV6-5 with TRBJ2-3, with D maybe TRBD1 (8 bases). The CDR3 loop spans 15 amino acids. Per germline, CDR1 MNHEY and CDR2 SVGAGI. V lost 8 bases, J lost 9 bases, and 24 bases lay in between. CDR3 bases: TGTGCCAGCTCTGGACAGGGAAGAGGGAGGGACACGCAGTATTTT. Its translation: CASSGQGRGRDTQYF.

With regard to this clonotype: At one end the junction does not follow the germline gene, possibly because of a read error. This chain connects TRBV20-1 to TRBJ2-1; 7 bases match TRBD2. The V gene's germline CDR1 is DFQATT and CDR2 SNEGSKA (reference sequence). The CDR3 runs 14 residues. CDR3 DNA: TGCAGTGCTAGAGGCCGGGAGGACCACCATGAACAGTTCTTC. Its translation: CSARGREDHHEQFF.

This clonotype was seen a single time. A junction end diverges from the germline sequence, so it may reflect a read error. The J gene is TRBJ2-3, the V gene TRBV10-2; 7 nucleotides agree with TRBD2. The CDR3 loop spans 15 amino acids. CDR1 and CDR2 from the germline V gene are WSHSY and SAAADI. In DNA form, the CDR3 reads TGTGCCAGCAGGCTGACTGGCGGGAGCTCAGATACGCAGTATTTT. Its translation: CASRLTGGSSDTQYF.

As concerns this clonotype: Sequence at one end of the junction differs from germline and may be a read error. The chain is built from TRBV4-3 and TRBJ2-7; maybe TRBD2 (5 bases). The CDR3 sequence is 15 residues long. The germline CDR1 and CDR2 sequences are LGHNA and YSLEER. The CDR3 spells CASSQRADSVVEQHF. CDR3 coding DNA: TGTGCCAGCAGCCAGAGGGCTGACTCGGTGGTCGAGCAGCACTTC.

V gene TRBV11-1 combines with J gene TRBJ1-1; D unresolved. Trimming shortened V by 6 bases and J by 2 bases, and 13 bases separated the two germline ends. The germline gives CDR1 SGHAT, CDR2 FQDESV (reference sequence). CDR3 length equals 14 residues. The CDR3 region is CASSFIAGNTEAFF. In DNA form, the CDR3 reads TGTGCCAGCAGTTTTATCGCGGGCAACACTGAAGCTTTCTTT.

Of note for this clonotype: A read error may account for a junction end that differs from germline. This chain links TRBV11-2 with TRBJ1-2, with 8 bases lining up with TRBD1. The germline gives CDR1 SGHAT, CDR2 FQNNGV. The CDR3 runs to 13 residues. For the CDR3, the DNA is TGTGTCAGCAGCTTAGACAGGGGCTATGTCTACACCTTC. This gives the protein CVSSLDRGYVYTF. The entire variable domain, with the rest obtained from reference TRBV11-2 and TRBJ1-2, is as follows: EAGVAQSPRYKIIEKRQSVAFWCNPISGHATLYWYQQILGQGPKLLIQFQNNGVVDDSQLPKDRFSAERLKGVDSTLKIQPAKLEDSAVYLCVSSLDRGYVYTFGSGTRLTVV.